Presented here are 30 T cell receptor beta chains from one specimen sequenced in a study of identical twins. TCRdb recomputed calls from the 5' RACE reads with MiXCR, one row per CDR3 protein. Of hundreds of thousands of distinct CDR3 sequences in the sample, 7% to 7.5% are singletons; the top ten hold 1.6%. This sample was also put to use in a study of yellow fever vaccine responses in identical twins.

Sequencing used PBMCs. The receptor set was obtained from a woman in her late teens or twenties in good health.

This clonotype was counted at least ten times. This chain joins TRBV2 and TRBJ1-4, with D unclear. The CDR3 runs to 12 residues. CDR1 is SNHLY and CDR2 is FYNNEI in the germline V gene. V was trimmed by 0 bases and J by 10 bases, leaving 6 bases between them. CDR3 loop: CASSEAAGKLFF. CDR3 sequence (DNA): TGTGCCAGCAGTGAAGCAGCGGGAAAACTGTTTTTT.

This clonotype was detected many times. The chain employs TRBV11-2 and TRBJ2-1; D is perhaps TRBD1 (6 bases). CDR3 length: 20 residues. Trimming took 0 bases from V and 5 from J, leaving 26 bases between them. CDR1 and CDR2 (germline): SGHAT, FQNNGV. The DNA for the CDR3 is TGTGCCAGCAGCTTAGATTTAGTGAAGGTACAGGGCCTCTTTAACAATGAGCAGTTCTTC. Protein sequence: CASSLDLVKVQGLFNNEQFF.

This clonotype was recorded at least ten times. V usage is TRBV7-9 and J usage is TRBJ1-6; D is undetermined. The CDR3 runs to 15 residues. V gave up 5 bases and J gave up 9 bases, with 17 bases separating them. CDR1 and CDR2 from the germline V gene are SEHNR and FQNEAQ (reference sequence). CDR3 in amino acids: CASSNDGFGGSPLHF. The CDR3, as DNA: TGTGCCAGCAGCAACGACGGGTTTGGCGGTTCACCCCTCCACTTT.

J is TRBJ1-2 and V is TRBV10-3, with 8 bases that match TRBD1. Germline values: CDR1 ENHRY, CDR2 SYGVKD. V was clipped by 7 bases and J by 4 bases; unmatched bases: 5. The CDR3 is 13 amino acids. The CDR3 loop is CAINPDRAYGYTF. CDR3 in DNA: TGTGCCATCAACCCGGACAGGGCCTATGGCTACACCTTC.

This clonotype was found a few times. The chain has TRBV5-1 and TRBJ2-3; tentative D call: TRBD2 (6 bases). Germline V lookup: CDR1 SGHRS, CDR2 YFSETQ. The V gene lost 4 bases and the J gene lost 0 bases, with 15 bases spanning the gap. The CDR3 is 16 residues long. The CDR3 DNA reads as TGCGCCAGCAGCGTCTACCCGGGACTCAGCACAGATACGCAGTATTTT. Its protein is CASSVYPGLSTDTQYF.

V gene TRBV11-2 combines with J gene TRBJ2-7, with 13 positions matching TRBD2. Trimming at V came to 2 bases and at J to 4 bases, leaving 11 bases not matched to a gene. The CDR3 has 18 amino acids. Germline CDR1 and CDR2: SGHAT and FQNNGV. The CDR3 sequence is CASSLLYPGTSGVYEQYF. Written as DNA, the CDR3 is TGTGCCAGCAGCTTACTATACCCCGGGACTAGCGGGGTGTACGAGCAGTACTTC.

This clonotype has only one observation. The chain combines TRBV7-2 with TRBJ2-7; 8 bases are a match to TRBD1. The germline V gene encodes CDR1 SGHTA and CDR2 FQGNSA. This CDR3 spans 14 amino acids. The junction had 8 bases not matched to a gene; V was cut back by 4 bases and J by 6 bases. The CDR3 here is CASSSRTGLGEQYV. CDR3 DNA: TGTGCCAGCAGCTCGCGGACAGGGCTGGGCGAGCAGTACGTC.

The table lists this clonotype with a few counts. The rearrangement uses TRBV7-9 and TRBJ2-5, with D possibly matching TRBD2 (5 bases). CDR3 length equals 15 residues. Germline V gene data show CDR1 as SEHNR and CDR2 as FQNEAQ (reference sequence). V was pared by 3 bases and J by 5 bases, with 16 bases between. The CDR3 spells CASSFVGGRDETQYF. CDR3 nucleotides: TGTGCCAGCAGCTTCGTCGGAGGCCGCGATGAGACCCAGTACTTC. Full variable domain (missing parts from reference TRBV7-9 and TRBJ2-5): DTGVSQNPRHKITKRGQNVTFRCDPISEHNRLYWYRQTLGQGPEFLTYFQNEAQLEKSRLLSDRFSAERPKGSFSTLEIQRTEQGDSAMYLCASSFVGGRDETQYFGPGTRLLVL.

This chain joins TRBV12-3 or TRBV12-4 and TRBJ1-5; no reliable D call. The CDR3 covers 16 residues. The ends were cut back, 0 bases at V and 2 bases at J, with 11 bases in the middle. CDR3 protein: CASSLARQLGNQPQHF. The CDR3 DNA follows: TGTGCCAGCAGTTTAGCGAGGCAGCTGGGCAATCAGCCCCAGCATTTT.

This CDR3 reads CASSRPWTDEQYF. In nucleotides, the CDR3 is TGTGCCAGCAGTCGCCCTTGGACAGACGAGCAGTACTTC. The chain joins TRBV28 to TRBJ2-7; a weak D match, TRBD1 (6 bases). V was shortened by 5 bases and J by 5 bases, with 13 bases between the two germline ends. This CDR3 spans 13 amino acids. Per the germline V gene, CDR1 is MDHEN and CDR2 is SYDVKM.

This clonotype was observed many times. The V call is TRBV7-2, the J call TRBJ1-5, with D unclear. The CDR3 has 14 residues. Trimming removed 5 bases from V and 2 bases from J, with 10 bases in between. Per germline, CDR1 SGHTA and CDR2 FQGNSA. The CDR3 here is CASSPLGGNQPQHF. CDR3 DNA: TGTGCCAGCAGCCCCCTCGGGGGCAATCAGCCCCAGCATTTT.

The rearrangement joins TRBV5-1 to TRBJ2-5, with 10 bases identical to TRBD2. Germline V CDR1 and CDR2: SGHRS, YFSETQ. V shed 1 base, J shed 5 bases, and the junction held 8 bases outside the gene matches. The CDR3 loop spans 16 amino acids. The CDR3 sequence is CASSLLASGGRETQYF. The CDR3 bases are TGCGCCAGCAGCTTGTTGGCTAGCGGGGGCAGGGAGACCCAGTACTTC.

The chain links TRBV9 to TRBJ1-6, with 8 bases aligning to TRBD1. The CDR3 is 16 residues long. Germline CDR1 SGDLS, CDR2 YYNGEE. The ends lost 3 bases at V and 2 bases at J; junction bases unmatched: 4. The CDR3 DNA reads TGTGCCAGCAGCGCGGACAGGGCCCCCTATAATTCACCCCTCCACTTT. Its protein is CASSADRAPYNSPLHF.

This clonotype has more than one count but fewer than ten. V usage is TRBV29-1 and J usage is TRBJ2-1, with 9 positions matching TRBD1. After removal of 4 bases from V and 8 bases from J, the junction contained 6 bases not matched to a gene. CDR3 length: 13 residues. The germline V gene encodes CDR1 SQVTM and CDR2 ANQGSEA. CDR3 loop: CSVAGQGRHEQFF. In DNA form, the CDR3 reads TGCAGCGTTGCGGGACAGGGTAGGCATGAGCAGTTCTTC.

Concerning this clonotype itself: This could be a read error, since a much larger clone is one nucleotide away. The chain employs TRBV2 and TRBJ2-1; maybe TRBD1 (5 bases). The germline V gene encodes CDR1 SNHLY and CDR2 FYNNEI. The length of the CDR3 is 19 residues. CDR3 sequence: CAISLSKHSDTHSYNEQFF. CDR3 DNA: TGTGCCATCAGTTTGAGTAAACATTCGGACACCCACTCCTACAATGAGCAGTTCTTC.

This clonotype was picked up a small number of times. The CDR3 coding sequence is TGTGCTAGTGGTTTGGACGACAGGGGCCCTAATGAGCAGTTCTTC. It specifies CASGLDDRGPNEQFF. The gene calls are TRBV12-5 and TRBJ2-1; TRBD1 agrees at 8 bases. There are 15 residues in the CDR3. Losses at the gene ends were 1 base for V and 7 bases for J; bases not matched to a gene: 6. Germline V gene sequence: CDR1 LGHNT, CDR2 FRNRAP.

This clonotype has just a few counts. The J gene is TRBJ1-1, the V gene TRBV7-6; the D gene is possibly TRBD1 (6 bases). The CDR3 has 15 residues. Between the trimmed V and J ends, which lost 0 bases and 4 bases, there was a span of 12 bases. The germline V gene has CDR1 SGHVS and CDR2 FNYEAQ. The CDR3 DNA reads TGTGCCAGCAGCTTAGCGGTGGGGGCGATCACTGAAGCTTTCTTT. It encodes CASSLAVGAITEAFF.

This clonotype was counted only a few times. The V call is TRBV5-1, the J call TRBJ2-5; TRBD1 matches 7 bases. CDR3 length: 15 residues. V was pared by 3 bases and J by 5 bases, with 10 bases of the junction left unmatched. Germline-derived CDR1 and CDR2 are SGHRS and YFSETQ. This chain's CDR3 is CASSSNRGLSETQYF. The CDR3 nucleotides are TGCGCCAGCAGCTCAAACAGGGGATTATCGGAGACCCAGTACTTC.

The sample holds many counts of this clonotype. V usage is TRBV28 and J usage is TRBJ2-7; 8 bases line up with TRBD1. V trimming: 5 bases; J trimming: 2 bases; junction bases outside the gene matches: 5. CDR3 length equals 14 residues. Germline-derived CDR1 and CDR2 are MDHEN and SYDVKM. The CDR3 DNA reads as TGTGCCAGCAGTCCCGACAGGGGTCCCTACGAGCAGTACTTC. It codes for CASSPDRGPYEQYF.

The table lists this clonotype with a few counts. The CDR3 loop reads CASTPGTSGSDTQYF. In DNA, the CDR3 is TGTGCCAGCACCCCCGGGACTAGCGGGAGCGATACGCAGTATTTT. The rearrangement joins TRBV6-1 to TRBJ2-3; TRBD2 matches at 14 bases. Germline assignment: CDR1 MNHNS and CDR2 SASEGT. With 7 bases clipped from V and 6 bases from J, the junction kept 6 bases outside the gene matches. The CDR3 consists of 15 residues.

This clonotype was observed a few times. The chain combines TRBV9 with TRBJ2-1, with 7 bases identical to TRBD2. Unmatched junction bases numbered 12, after V lost 0 bases and J lost 9 bases. The V gene's germline CDR1 is SGDLS and CDR2 YYNGEE. The CDR3 has 16 amino acids. Here the CDR3 reads CASSVGPAGRPGEQFF. The DNA of the CDR3 is TGTGCCAGCAGCGTAGGTCCAGCGGGGAGGCCGGGTGAGCAGTTCTTC.

The rearrangement links TRBV12-3 or TRBV12-4 to TRBJ2-5, with 8 bases matching TRBD2. J gave up 1 base and V 4 bases, and 8 bases lay outside the gene matches. The CDR3 runs to 16 residues. This CDR3 is CASSSSGTRAQETQYF. As DNA, the CDR3 is TGTGCCAGCAGTTCTTCCGGGACTAGGGCCCAAGAGACCCAGTACTTC.

In its sample, this clonotype was seen a few times. This chain connects TRBV11-2 to TRBJ2-3; the D is unclear. CDR1 is SGHAT and CDR2 is FQNNGV in the germline V gene. The CDR3 contains 15 residues. V lost 4 bases to trimming and J lost 3 bases, with 14 bases between them. Written as DNA, the CDR3 is TGTGCCAGCAGCTCCTTGACATTTGCGACAGATACGCAGTATTTT. It is translated as CASSSLTFATDTQYF. The complete variable domain, with remaining parts taken from reference TRBV11-2 and TRBJ2-3, reads EAGVAQSPRYKIIEKRQSVAFWCNPISGHATLYWYQQILGQGPKLLIQFQNNGVVDDSQLPKDRFSAERLKGVDSTLKIQPAKLEDSAVYLCASSSLTFATDTQYFGPGTRLTVL.

This clonotype was detected ten times or more. In nucleotides, the CDR3 is TGTGCCAGCAGTTTCCGGCAGAATTCACCCCTCCACTTT. Amino acid sequence: CASSFRQNSPLHF. This rearrangement joins TRBV12-3 or TRBV12-4 to TRBJ1-6, with D uncertain. The ends were cut back, 3 bases at V and 7 bases at J, with 7 bases in the middle. The CDR3 consists of 13 residues.

This clonotype was seen more than once but under ten times. This sequence joins TRBV24-1 and TRBJ2-1, with D uncertain. The CDR3 consists of 15 residues. V dropped 3 bases and J dropped 0 bases, with 8 bases sitting between them. CDR1 and CDR2 from the germline V gene are KGHDR and SFDVKD. CDR3 sequence (DNA): TGTGCCACCAGTGATGGGGTGAGCTCCTACAATGAGCAGTTCTTC. Its protein product is CATSDGVSSYNEQFF.

The J gene is TRBJ2-1, the V gene TRBV2; D gene ambiguous. The CDR3 has 12 residues. With 5 bases removed from V and 8 bases from J, the gap between germline ends came to 10 bases. Germline V gene sequence: CDR1 SNHLY, CDR2 FYNNEI. This CDR3 is CASSKEVYEQFF. The CDR3 DNA reads TGTGCCAGCAGTAAAGAAGTTTATGAGCAGTTCTTC.

The sample holds a few counts of this clonotype. The gene calls are TRBV5-1 and TRBJ2-3, with TRBD1 matching 11 bases. Per germline, CDR1 SGHRS and CDR2 YFSETQ. Trimming took 4 bases from V and 7 from J; bases not matched to a gene: 8. The CDR3 runs to 15 residues. The CDR3 coding sequence is TGCGCCAGCAGCCCAGGACAGGGGGCATTTTATACGCAGTATTTT. Amino acid sequence: CASSPGQGAFYTQYF. The full variable domain, rest sourced from reference TRBV5-1 and TRBJ2-3, is KAGVTQTPRYLIKTRGQQVTLSCSPISGHRSVSWYQQTPGQGLQFLFEYFSETQRNKGNFPGRFSGRQFSNSRSEMNVSTLELGDSALYLCASSPGQGAFYTQYFGPGTRLTVL.

This clonotype was seen at least ten times. The chain combines TRBV18 with TRBJ2-7; D perhaps matches TRBD1 (6 bases). CDR1 is KGHSH, CDR2 LQKENI, per germline. Trimming removed 1 base at V and 5 bases at J, with 15 bases between. This CDR3 contains 15 residues. The CDR3 nucleotides are TGTGCCAGCTCACCACGTCTACAGGGTGTAGACGAGCAGTACGTC. Translation: CASSPRLQGVDEQYV.

The rearrangement joins TRBV24-1 to TRBJ2-2, with 12 bases identical to TRBD2. The CDR3 spans 16 residues. V shed 4 bases and J 5 bases; nucleotides not matched to a gene: 4. The germline CDR1 and CDR2 sequences are KGHDR and SFDVKD. The CDR3 sequence is CATSDTTSGRTGELFF. The CDR3 nucleotides read TGTGCCACCAGTGACACGACTAGCGGGAGAACCGGGGAGCTGTTTTTT.

V usage is TRBV11-2 and J usage is TRBJ1-4; a weak D match, TRBD1 (6 bases). Germline CDR1 SGHAT, CDR2 FQNNGV. The CDR3 contains 17 residues. V was cut by 8 bases and J by 8 bases, with 27 bases left in between. The CDR3 region is CASRRLRGGAFSEKLFF. Written as DNA, the CDR3 is TGTGCCAGCCGCCGACTGAGGGGGGGCGCGTTTTCCGAAAAACTGTTTTTT.